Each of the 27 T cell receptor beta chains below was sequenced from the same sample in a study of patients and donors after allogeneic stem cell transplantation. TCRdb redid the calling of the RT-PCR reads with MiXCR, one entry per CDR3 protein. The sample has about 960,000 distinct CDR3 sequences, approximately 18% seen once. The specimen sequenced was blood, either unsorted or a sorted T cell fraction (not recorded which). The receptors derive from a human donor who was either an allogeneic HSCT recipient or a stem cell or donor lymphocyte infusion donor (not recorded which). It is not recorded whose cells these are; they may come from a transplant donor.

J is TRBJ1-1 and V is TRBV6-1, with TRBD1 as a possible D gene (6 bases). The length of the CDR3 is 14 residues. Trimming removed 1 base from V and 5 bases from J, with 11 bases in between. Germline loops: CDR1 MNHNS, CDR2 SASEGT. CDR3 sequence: CASSEEGGRTEAFF. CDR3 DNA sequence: TGTGCCAGCAGTGAAGAGGGGGGGCGGACTGAAGCTTTCTTT.

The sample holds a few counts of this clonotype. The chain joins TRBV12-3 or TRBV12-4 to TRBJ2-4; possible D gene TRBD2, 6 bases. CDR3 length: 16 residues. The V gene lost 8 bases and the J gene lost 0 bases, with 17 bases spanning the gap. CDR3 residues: CASSPLRSGAKNIQYF. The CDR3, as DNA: TGTGCCAGCTCCCCATTGCGTAGCGGAGCCAAAAACATTCAGTACTTC.

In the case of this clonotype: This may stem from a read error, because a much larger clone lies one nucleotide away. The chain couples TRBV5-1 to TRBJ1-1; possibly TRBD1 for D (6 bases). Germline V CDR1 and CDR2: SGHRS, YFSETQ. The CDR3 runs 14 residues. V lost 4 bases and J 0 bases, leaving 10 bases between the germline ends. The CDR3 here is CASSVDSMNTEAFF. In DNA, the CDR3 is TGCGCCAGCAGCGTGGACAGTATGAACACTGAAGCTTTCTTT.

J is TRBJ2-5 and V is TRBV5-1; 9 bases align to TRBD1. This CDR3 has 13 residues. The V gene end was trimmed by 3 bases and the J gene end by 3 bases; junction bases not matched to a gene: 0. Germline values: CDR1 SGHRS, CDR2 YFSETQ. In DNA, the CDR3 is TGCGCCAGCAGCTGGACAGGGGAAGAGACCCAGTACTTC. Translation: CASSWTGEETQYF.

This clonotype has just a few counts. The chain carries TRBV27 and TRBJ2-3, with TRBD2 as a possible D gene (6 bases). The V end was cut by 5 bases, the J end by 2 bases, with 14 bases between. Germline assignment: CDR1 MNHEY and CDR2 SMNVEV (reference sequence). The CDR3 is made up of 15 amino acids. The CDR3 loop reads CASSHRRGYTDTQYF. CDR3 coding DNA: TGTGCCAGCAGTCACCGACGGGGGTACACAGATACGCAGTATTTT.

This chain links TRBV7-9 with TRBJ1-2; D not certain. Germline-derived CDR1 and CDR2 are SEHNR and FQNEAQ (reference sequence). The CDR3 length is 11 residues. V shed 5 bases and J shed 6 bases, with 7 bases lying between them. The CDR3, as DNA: TGTGCCAGCAGCCAATCGGATGGCTACACCTTC. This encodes CASSQSDGYTF. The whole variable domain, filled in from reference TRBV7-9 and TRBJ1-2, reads DTGVSQNPRHKITKRGQNVTFRCDPISEHNRLYWYRQTLGQGPEFLTYFQNEAQLEKSRLLSDRFSAERPKGSFSTLEIQRTEQGDSAMYLCASSQSDGYTFGSGTRLTVV.

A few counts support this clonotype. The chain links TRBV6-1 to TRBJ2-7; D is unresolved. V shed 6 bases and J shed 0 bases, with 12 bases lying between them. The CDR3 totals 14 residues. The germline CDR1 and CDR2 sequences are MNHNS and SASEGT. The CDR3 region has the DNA TGTGCCAGCAGGAATCGACTGAGCTCCTACGAGCAGTACTTC. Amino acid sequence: CASRNRLSSYEQYF.

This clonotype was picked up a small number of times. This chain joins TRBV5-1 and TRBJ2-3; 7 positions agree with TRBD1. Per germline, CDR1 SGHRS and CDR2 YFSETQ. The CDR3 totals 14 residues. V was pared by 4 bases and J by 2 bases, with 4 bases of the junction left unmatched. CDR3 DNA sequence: TGCGCCAGCAGCCCAGGGGGTACCACAGATACGCAGTATTTT. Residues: CASSPGGTTDTQYF.

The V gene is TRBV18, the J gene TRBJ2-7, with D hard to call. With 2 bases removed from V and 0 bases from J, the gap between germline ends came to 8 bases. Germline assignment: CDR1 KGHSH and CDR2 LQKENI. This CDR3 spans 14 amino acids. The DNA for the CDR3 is TGTGCCAGCTCACCAGCCCGGCACTCCTACGAGCAGTACTTC. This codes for CASSPARHSYEQYF.

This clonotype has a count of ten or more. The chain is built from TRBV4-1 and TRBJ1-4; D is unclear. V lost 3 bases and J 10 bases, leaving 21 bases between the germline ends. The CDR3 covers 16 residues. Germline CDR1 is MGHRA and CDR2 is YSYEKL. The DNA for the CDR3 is TGCGCCAGCAGCCAGGATTGGAACACCGTGACTGGAAAACTGTTTTTT. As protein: CASSQDWNTVTGKLFF.

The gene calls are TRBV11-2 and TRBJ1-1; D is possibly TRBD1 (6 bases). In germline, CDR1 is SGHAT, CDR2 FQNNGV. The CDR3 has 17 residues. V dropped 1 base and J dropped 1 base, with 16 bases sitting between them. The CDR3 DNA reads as TGTGCCAGCAGCTTAGGCACCCCGGGGGGGGCGAACACTGAAGCTTTCTTT. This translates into CASSLGTPGGANTEAFF.

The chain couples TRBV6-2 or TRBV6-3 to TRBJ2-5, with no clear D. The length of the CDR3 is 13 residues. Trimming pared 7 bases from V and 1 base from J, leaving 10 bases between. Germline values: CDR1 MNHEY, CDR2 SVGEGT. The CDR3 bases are TGTGCCAGCACCCGGGTGTTCCAAGAGACCCAGTACTTC. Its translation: CASTRVFQETQYF.

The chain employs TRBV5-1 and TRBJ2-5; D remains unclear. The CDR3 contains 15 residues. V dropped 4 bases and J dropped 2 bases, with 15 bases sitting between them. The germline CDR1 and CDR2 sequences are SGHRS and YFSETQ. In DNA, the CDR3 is TGCGCCAGCAGCCCGCAACCCAAGCAGCAAGAGACCCAGTACTTC. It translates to CASSPQPKQQETQYF.

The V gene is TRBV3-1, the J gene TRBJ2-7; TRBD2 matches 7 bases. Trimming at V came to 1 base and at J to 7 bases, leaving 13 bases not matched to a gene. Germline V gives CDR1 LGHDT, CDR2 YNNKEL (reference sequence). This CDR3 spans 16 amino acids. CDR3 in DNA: TGTGCCAGCAGCCAAGTAAGCGGGAAGAAGCCGGGGGAGCAGTACTTC. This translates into CASSQVSGKKPGEQYF.

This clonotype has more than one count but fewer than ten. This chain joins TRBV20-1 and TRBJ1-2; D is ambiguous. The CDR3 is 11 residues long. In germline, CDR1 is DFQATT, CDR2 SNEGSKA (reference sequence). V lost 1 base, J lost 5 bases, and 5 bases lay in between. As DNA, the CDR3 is TGCAGTGCTAGAGGGTCTTATGGCTACACCTTC. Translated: CSARGSYGYTF.

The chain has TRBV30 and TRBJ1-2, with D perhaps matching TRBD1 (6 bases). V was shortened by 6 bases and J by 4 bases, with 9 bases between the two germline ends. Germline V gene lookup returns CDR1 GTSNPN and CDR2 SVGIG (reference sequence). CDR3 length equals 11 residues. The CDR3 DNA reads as TGTGCCTGCAACAGGGCCTATGGCTACACCTTC. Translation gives CACNRAYGYTF.

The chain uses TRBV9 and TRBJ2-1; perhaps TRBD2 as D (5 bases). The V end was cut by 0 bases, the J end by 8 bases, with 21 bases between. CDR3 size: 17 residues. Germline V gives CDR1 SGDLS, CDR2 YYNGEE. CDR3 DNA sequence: TGTGCCAGCAGCGTAGCCAGAAAGCGGAAGGGCAGCGATGAGCAGTTCTTC. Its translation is CASSVARKRKGSDEQFF.

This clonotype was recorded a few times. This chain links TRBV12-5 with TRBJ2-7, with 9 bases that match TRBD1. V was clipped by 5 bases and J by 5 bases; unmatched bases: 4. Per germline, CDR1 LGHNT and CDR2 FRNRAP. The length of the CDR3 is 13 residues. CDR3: CASGRDRVNEQYF. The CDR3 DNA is TGTGCTAGTGGTAGGGACAGGGTTAACGAGCAGTACTTC.

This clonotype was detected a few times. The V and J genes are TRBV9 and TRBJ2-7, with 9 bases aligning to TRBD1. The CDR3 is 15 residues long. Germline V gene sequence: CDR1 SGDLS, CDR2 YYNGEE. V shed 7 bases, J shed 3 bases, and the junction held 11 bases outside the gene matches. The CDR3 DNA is TGTGCCAGCGGCTCCCCGAAGACAGGGGGCTACGAGCAGTACTTC. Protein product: CASGSPKTGGYEQYF.

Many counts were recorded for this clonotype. CDR3 region: CASGDNDYGYTF. The CDR3 nucleotides read TGTGCCAGCGGGGACAACGACTATGGCTACACCTTC. This chain uses TRBV12-3 or TRBV12-4 with TRBJ1-2; possible D gene TRBD1, 6 bases. This CDR3 has 12 amino acids. The V and J ends lost 8 bases and 3 bases respectively, with 10 bases between them.

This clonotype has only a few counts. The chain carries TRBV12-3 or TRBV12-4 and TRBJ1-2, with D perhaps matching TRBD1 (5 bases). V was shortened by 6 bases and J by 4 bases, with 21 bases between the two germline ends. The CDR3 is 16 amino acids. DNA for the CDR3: TGTGCCAGCAGCTACCATCGAAAAAGGGGCACCTATGGCTACACCTTC. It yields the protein CASSYHRKRGTYGYTF.

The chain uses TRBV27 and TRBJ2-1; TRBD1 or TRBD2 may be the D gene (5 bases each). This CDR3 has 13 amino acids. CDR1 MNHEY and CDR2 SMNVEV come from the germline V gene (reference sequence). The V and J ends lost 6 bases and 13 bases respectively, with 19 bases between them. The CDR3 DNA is TGTGCCAGCAGAAACCGGGACGCAGGCCCCCAGTTCTTC. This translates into CASRNRDAGPQFF.

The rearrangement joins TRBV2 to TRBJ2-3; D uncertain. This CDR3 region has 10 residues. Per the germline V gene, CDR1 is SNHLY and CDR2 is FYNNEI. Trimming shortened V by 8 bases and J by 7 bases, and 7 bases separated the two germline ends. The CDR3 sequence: CASVGNTQYF. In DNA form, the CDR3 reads TGTGCCAGCGTTGGAAATACGCAGTATTTT.

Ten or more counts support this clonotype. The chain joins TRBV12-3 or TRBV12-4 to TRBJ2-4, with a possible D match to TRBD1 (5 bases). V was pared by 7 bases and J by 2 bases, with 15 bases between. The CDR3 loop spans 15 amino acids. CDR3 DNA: TGTGCCAGCACACCCAGGGATGAGTCCAAAAACATTCAGTACTTC. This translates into CASTPRDESKNIQYF.

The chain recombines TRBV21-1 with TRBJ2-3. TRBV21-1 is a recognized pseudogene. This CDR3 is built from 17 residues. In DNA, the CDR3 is TGTGCCAGCAGCAAAGAGGCATGCGGAACTAGCACAGATACGCAGTATTTT. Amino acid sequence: CASSKEACGTSTDTQYF.

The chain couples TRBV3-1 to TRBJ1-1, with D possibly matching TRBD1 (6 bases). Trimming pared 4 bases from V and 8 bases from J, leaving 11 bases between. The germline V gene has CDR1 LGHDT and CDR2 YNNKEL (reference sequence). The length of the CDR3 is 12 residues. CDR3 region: CASSRQQGEAFF. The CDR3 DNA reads TGTGCCAGCAGCCGACAACAGGGCGAAGCTTTCTTT.

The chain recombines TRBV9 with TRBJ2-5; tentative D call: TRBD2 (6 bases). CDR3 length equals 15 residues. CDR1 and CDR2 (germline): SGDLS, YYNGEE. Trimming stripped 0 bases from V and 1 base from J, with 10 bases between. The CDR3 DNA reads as TGTGCCAGCAGCGTAGCTGGGGACTTCCAAGAGACCCAGTACTTC. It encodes CASSVAGDFQETQYF.